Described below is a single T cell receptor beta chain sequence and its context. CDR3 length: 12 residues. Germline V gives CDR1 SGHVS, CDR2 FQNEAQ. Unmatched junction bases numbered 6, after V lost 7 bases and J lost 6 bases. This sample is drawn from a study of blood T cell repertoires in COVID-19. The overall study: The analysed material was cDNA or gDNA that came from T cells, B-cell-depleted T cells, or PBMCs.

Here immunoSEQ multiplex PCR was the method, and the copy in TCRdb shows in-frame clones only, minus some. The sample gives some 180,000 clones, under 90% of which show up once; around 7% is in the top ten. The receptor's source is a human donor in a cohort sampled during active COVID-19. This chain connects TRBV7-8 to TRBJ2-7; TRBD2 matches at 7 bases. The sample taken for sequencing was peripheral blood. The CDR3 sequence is CASTSGVGEQYF. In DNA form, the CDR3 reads TGTGCCAGCACCAGCGGGGTCGGCGAGCAGTACTTC. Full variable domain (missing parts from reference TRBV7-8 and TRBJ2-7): GAGVSQSPRYKVAKRGQDVALRCDPISGHVSLFWYQQALGQGPEFLTYFQNEAQLDKSGLPSDRFFAERPEGSVSTLKIQRTQQEDSAVYLCASTSGVGEQYFGPGTRLTVT.